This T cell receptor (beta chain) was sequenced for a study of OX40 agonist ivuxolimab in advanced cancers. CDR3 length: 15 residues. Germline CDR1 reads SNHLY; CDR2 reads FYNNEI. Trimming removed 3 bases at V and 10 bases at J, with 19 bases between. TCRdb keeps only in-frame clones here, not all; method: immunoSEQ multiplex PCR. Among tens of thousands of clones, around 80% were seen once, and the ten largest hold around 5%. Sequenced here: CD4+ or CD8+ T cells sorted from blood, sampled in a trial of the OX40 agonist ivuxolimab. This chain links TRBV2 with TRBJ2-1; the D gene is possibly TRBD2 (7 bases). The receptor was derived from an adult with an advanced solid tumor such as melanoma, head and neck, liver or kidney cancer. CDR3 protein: CASSDWGGNGIEQFF. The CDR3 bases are TGTGCCAGCAGTGATTGGGGGGGCAATGGAATAGAGCAGTTCTTC.